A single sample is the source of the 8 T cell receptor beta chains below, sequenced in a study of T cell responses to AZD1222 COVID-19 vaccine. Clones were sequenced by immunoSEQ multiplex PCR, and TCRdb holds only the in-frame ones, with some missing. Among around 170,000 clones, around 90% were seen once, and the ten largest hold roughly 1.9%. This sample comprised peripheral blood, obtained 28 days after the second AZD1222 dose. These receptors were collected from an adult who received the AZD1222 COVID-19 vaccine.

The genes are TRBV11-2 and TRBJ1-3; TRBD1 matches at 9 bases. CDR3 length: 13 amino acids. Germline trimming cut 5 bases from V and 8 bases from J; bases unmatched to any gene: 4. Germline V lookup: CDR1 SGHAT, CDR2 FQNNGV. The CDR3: CASSMGQGYTIYF. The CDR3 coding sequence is TGTGCCAGCAGCATGGGACAGGGCTACACCATATATTTT.

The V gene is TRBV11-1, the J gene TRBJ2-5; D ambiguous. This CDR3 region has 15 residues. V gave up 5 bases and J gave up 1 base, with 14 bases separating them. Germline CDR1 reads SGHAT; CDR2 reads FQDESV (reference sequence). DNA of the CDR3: TGTGCCAGCAGCCCCAATCTGGTAGGCCAAGAGACCCAGTACTTC. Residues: CASSPNLVGQETQYF.

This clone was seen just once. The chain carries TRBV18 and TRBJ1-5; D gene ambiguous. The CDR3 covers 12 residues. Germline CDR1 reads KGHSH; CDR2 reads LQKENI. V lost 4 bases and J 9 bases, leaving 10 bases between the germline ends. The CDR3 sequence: CASSRGISPQHF. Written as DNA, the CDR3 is TGTGCCAGCTCACGCGGAATTTCGCCCCAGCATTTT.

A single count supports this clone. The CDR3 reads CASLLAANAGELFF. The DNA for the CDR3 is TGCGCCAGTCTTTTGGCGGCGAATGCCGGGGAGCTGTTTTTT. The chain couples TRBV10-2 to TRBJ2-2; D gene unclear. Germline CDR1 and CDR2: WSHSY and SAAADI. The CDR3 is 14 residues long. Trimming cost V 9 bases and J 6 bases, with 17 bases left between them.

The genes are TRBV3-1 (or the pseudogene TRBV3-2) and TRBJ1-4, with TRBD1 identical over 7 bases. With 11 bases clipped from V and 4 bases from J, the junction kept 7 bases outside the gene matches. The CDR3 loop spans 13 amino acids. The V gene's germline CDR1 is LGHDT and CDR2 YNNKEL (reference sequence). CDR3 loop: CAAGGGFNEKLFF. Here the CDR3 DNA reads TGTGCCGCAGGAGGGGGCTTTAATGAAAAACTGTTTTTT.

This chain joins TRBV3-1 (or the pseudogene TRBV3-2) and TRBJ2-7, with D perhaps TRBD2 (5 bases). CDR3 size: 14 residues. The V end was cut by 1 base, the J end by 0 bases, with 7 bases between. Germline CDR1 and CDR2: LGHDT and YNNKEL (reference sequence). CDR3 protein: CASSQARGSYEQYF. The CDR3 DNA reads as TGTGCCAGCAGCCAAGCCCGGGGCTCCTACGAGCAGTACTTC.

The CDR3 nucleotides are TGCGCCAGCAGCCAAGATTGGGCCACCGGGGAGCTGTTTTTT. This codes for CASSQDWATGELFF. The V and J genes are TRBV4-3 and TRBJ2-2; D is unresolved. This CDR3 region has 14 residues. Germline lookup yields CDR1 LGHNA and CDR2 YSLEER. V dropped 0 bases and J dropped 4 bases, with 6 bases sitting between them.

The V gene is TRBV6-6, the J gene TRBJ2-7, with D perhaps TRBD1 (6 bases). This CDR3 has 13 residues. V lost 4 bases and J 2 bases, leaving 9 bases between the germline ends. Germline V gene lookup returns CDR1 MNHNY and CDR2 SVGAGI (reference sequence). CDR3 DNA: TGTGCCAGCAGTTGGACAGCACCCTACGAGCAGTACTTC. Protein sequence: CASSWTAPYEQYF.